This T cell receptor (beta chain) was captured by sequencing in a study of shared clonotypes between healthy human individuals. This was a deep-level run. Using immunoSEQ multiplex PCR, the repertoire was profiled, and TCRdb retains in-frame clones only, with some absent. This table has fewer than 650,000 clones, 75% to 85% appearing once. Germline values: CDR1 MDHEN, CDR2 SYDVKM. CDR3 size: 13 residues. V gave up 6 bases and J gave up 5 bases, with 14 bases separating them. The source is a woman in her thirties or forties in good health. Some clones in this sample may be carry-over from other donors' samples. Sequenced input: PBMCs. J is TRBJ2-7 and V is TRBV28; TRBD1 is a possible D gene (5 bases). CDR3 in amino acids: CASSLGRANEQYF. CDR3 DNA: TGTGCCAGCAGCCTGGGCAGGGCCAACGAGCAGTACTTC.